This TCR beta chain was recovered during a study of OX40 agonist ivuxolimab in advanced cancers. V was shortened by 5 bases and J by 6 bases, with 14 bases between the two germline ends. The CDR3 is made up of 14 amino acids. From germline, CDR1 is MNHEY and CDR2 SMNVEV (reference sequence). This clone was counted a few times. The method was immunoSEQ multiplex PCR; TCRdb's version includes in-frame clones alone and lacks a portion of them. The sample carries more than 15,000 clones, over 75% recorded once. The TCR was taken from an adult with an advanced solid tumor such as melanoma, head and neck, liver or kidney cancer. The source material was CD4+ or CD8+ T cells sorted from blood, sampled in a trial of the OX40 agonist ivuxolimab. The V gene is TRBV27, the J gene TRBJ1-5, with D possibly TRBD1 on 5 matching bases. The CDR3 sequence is CASSQSGASQPQHF. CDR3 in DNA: TGTGCCAGCAGTCAAAGCGGGGCAAGTCAGCCCCAGCATTTT.